Sequencing of this T cell receptor beta chain was carried out in a study of CD4+ T cells in melanoma. Study-wide results and limits: A reported correlation linked neoantigen-specific CD4+ T cells to CD8+, macrophage and B cell function. In melanoma, neoantigen-specific CD4+ T cells reportedly differed in differentiation state.

V lost 2 bases and J lost 2, with 11 bases in between. Germline V gene lookup returns CDR1 MNHEY and CDR2 SVGAGI. This CDR3 contains 15 residues. Regarding this clone: Its antigen is still unknown.

Only in-frame clones appear in the TCRdb table, and some are missing; sequencing was by immunoSEQ multiplex PCR. The sample has roughly 10,000 clones; around two thirds are singletons. V is TRBV6-5 and J is TRBJ2-3; either TRBD1 or TRBD2 may supply D (6 bases each). Specimen: cells from a culture (not recorded whether cultured in vitro). This sequence was found in a human donor with melanoma. The CDR3 loop reads CASSYGGPNTDTQYF. The DNA of the CDR3 is TGTGCCAGCAGTTACGGGGGGCCGAACACAGATACGCAGTATTTT.